A selection of T cell receptor beta chains follows, all from one sample in a study of T cell responses to AZD1222 COVID-19 vaccine. The method was immunoSEQ multiplex PCR; TCRdb's version includes in-frame clones alone and lacks a portion of them. The sample consists of 150,000 or so clones, about 91% of them appearing once. The material sequenced was peripheral blood, taken on day 0 of AZD1222 vaccination. The receptors here all came from an adult in good health. The CDR3 runs from the conserved cysteine through the conserved F or W. The order of the fields is J gene, D gene, clone size, V gene, CDR3 protein, CDR3 DNA. The D gene is left open where the match is weak. Rows give clone size only sometimes, using once, few, many, or a class for an expanded clone.

TRBJ1-1 | NA | NA | TRBV27 | CASSLVRNTEAFF | TGTGCCAGCAGTTTAGTTAGGAACACTGAAGCTTTCTTT
TRBJ2-7 | TRBD2 | NA | TRBV4-2 | CASSQEGGAYEQYF | TGTGCCAGCAGCCAAGAGGGGGGGGCCTACGAGCAGTACTTC
TRBJ1-2 | TRBD1 | NA | TRBV20-1 | CSASGPGQGTYGYTF | TGCAGTGCTAGTGGTCCGGGACAGGGGACCTATGGCTACACCTTC
TRBJ1-1 | TRBD1 | NA | TRBV5-1 | CASSSGGQGQGEAFF | TGCGCCAGCAGCTCCGGCGGACAGGGGCAGGGTGAAGCTTTCTTT
TRBJ2-2 | TRBD2 | NA | TRBV27 | CASSLTGTSVSGRELFF | TGTGCCAGCAGTCTCACCGGGACTAGCGTTTCAGGCCGGGAGCTGTTTTTT
TRBJ2-7 | NA | NA | TRBV6-1 | CASSPHGPSDEQYF | TGTGCCAGCAGTCCCCATGGCCCTTCCGACGAGCAGTACTTC
TRBJ2-2 | NA | once | TRBV6-5 | CASSYSRLDSAGELFF | TGTGCCAGCAGTTACTCGAGACTAGATAGCGCCGGGGAGCTGTTTTTT
TRBJ1-2 | NA | NA | TRBV6-1 | CASSEVQSANYGYTF | TGTGCCAGCAGTGAAGTACAGTCGGCTAACTATGGCTACACCTTC
TRBJ2-1 | NA | NA | TRBV10-3 | CAISEGSDEQFF | TGTGCCATCAGTGAGGGTTCGGATGAGCAGTTCTTC
TRBJ2-3 | TRBD2 | once | TRBV6-5 | CASSYSSGRAGDTQYF | TGTGCCAGCAGTTACTCCAGCGGGAGGGCCGGAGATACGCAGTATTTT
TRBJ1-6 | TRBD1 | NA | TRBV7-9 | CASSLGALTGQRDSPLHF | TGTGCCAGCAGCTTAGGGGCCCTAACGGGACAGCGTGATTCACCCCTCCACTTT
TRBJ2-5 | NA | NA | TRBV20-1 | CSASKAETQYF | TGCAGTGCTAGCAAGGCAGAGACCCAGTACTTC
TRBJ2-7 | TRBD2 | NA | TRBV7-6 | CASSPRAGAPNHEQYF | TGTGCCAGCAGCCCTAGAGCGGGAGCCCCTAATCACGAGCAGTACTTC